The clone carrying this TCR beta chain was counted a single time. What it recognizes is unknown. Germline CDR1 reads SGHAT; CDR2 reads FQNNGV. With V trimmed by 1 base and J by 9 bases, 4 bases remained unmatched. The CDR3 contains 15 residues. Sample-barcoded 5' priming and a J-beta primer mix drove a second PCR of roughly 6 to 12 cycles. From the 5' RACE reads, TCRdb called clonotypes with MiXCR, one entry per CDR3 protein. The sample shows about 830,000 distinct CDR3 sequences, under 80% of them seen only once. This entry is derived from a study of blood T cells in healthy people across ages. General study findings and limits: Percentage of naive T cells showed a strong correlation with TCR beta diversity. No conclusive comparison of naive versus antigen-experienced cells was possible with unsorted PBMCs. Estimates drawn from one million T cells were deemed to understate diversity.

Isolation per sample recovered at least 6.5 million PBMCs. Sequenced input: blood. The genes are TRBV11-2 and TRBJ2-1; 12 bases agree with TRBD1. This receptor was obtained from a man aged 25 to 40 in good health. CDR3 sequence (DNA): TGTGCCAGCAGCTTAGCCGGGACAGGGGGCGGTGAGCAGTTCTTC. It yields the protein CASSLAGTGGGEQFF.